This T cell receptor (beta chain) comes out of a study of CD8+ T cells in alopecia areata. At the level of the study: Tofacitinib therapy took 6 to 18 months; 6 months off drug came after.

This clone was observed a few times. Following RNA extraction, reverse transcription yielded cDNA that acted as the sequencing template. Assay used: immunoSEQ multiplex PCR; TCRdb lists only in-frame clones, some missing. Here the sample spans roughly 250,000 clones, less than 80% being singletons. Germline CDR1 and CDR2: MNHNS and SASEGT. Between the trimmed V and J ends, which lost 7 bases and 0 bases, there was a span of 10 bases. The CDR3 sequence is 14 residues long. This specimen consisted of CD4+ T cells sorted from blood, obtained at week 0. This receptor was taken from a human donor with alopecia areata. The chain is built from TRBV6-1 and TRBJ2-1; D could derive from TRBD1 or TRBD2 (5 bases each). The CDR3 bases are TGTGCCAGCACTAGGGACCGCTCCTACAATGAGCAGTTCTTC. Amino acid sequence: CASTRDRSYNEQFF.